The present T cell receptor beta chain was sequenced within a study of T cells in Graves' hyperthyroidism and ophthalmopathy. Findings and limits, study-wide: The authors' 13 V-J model separated ophthalmopathy from stable hyperthyroidism.

The germline V gene has CDR1 SNHLY and CDR2 FYNNEI. V was shortened by 5 bases and J by 4 bases, with 20 bases between the two germline ends. CDR3 length: 16 amino acids. TCR beta CDR3 sequences were amplified from RNA transcripts. HTBI primers drove first-round RT-PCR of the TCR CDR3. MiXCR, applied by TCRdb to the multiplex PCR reads, yields one record per CDR3 protein. Among about 640,000 distinct CDR3 sequences listed, 20% to 25% were seen once. This clonotype was counted between two and nine times. The antigen remains undetermined. Sequenced input: blood. This chain uses TRBV2 with TRBJ1-2, with unresolved D. The sequence was obtained from a man aged 25-40 years with Graves' ophthalmopathy. The CDR3 DNA is TGTGCCAGCAGTTTATCCATCCTCGAGCGCTTCTATGGCTACACCTTC. Translated: CASSLSILERFYGYTF.